This paragraph reports one T cell receptor (beta chain). CDR1 MNHNS and CDR2 SASEGT come from the germline V gene. J gave up 5 bases and V 4 bases, and 11 bases lay outside the gene matches. The CDR3 contains 16 residues. The data stem from a study of regulatory T cells. Primers: 52 TRBV forward and 13 TRBJ reverse. Produced via immunoSEQ multiplex PCR; TCRdb's table is partial and in-frame only. The table lists around 5,900 clones, roughly 80% of them singletons. Patients aged 2 to 39 years had fewer naive T cells. Sequencing used CD8+ T cells sorted from blood. The TCR sequence derives from a child under 18 with CD3G deficiency. This chain connects TRBV6-1 to TRBJ2-4, with 7 bases lining up with TRBD2. This CDR3 is CASSGRTSERQNIQYF. CDR3 coding DNA: TGTGCCAGCAGTGGAAGGACTAGTGAACGCCAAAACATTCAGTACTTC.